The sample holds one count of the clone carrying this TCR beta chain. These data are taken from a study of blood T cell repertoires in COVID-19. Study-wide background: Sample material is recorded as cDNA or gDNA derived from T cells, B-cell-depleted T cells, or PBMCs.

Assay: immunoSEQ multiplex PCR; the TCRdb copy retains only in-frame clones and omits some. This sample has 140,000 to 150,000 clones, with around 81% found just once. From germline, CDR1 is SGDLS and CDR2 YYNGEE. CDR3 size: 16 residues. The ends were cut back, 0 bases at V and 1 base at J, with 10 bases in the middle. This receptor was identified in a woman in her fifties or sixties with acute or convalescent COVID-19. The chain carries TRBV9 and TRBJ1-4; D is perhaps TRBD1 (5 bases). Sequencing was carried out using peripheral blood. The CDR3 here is CASSVGGARTNEKLFF. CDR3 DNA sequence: TGTGCCAGCAGCGTAGGTGGGGCCCGAACTAATGAAAAACTGTTTTTT. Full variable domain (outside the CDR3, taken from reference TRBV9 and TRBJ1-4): DSGVTQTPKHLITATGQRVTLRCSPRSGDLSVYWYQQSLDQGLQFLIQYYNGEERAKGNILERFSAQQFPDLHSELNLSSLELGDSALYFCASSVGGARTNEKLFFGSGTQLSVL.